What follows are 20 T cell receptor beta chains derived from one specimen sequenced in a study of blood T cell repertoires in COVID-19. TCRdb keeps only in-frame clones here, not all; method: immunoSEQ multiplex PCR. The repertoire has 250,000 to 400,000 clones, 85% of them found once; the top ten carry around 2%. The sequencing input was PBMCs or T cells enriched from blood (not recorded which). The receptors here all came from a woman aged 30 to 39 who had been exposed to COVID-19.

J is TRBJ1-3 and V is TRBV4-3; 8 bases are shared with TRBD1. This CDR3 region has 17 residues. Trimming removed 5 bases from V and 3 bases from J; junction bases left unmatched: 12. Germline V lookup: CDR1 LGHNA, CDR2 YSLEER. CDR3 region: CASSIEGSRGLGNTIYF. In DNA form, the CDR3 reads TGCGCCAGCAGCATTGAAGGGAGCAGGGGGCTTGGAAACACCATATATTTT.

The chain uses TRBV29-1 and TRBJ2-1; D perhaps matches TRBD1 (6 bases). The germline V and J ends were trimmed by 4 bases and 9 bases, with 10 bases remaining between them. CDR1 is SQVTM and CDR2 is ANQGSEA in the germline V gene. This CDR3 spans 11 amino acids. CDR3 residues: CSVGRGGEQFF. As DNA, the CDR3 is TGCAGCGTTGGCAGGGGCGGTGAGCAGTTCTTC.

CDR3: CASSQAGSYGYTF. DNA for the CDR3: TGTGCCAGCAGTCAAGCAGGGTCCTATGGCTACACCTTC. V gene TRBV7-9 combines with J gene TRBJ1-2, with a weak D call TRBD1 (5 bases). CDR1 is SEHNR and CDR2 is FQNEAQ in the germline V gene (reference sequence). V lost 6 bases and J 4 bases, leaving 12 bases between the germline ends. The length of the CDR3 is 13 residues.

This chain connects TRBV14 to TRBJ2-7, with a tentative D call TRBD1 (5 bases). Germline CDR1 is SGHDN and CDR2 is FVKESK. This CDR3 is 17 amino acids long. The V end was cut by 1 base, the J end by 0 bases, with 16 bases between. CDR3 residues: CASSQVPRQGFSYEQYF. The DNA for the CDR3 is TGTGCCAGCAGCCAAGTCCCGCGCCAGGGTTTCTCCTACGAGCAGTACTTC. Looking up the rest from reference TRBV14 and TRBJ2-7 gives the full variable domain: EAGVTQFPSHSVIEKGQTVTLRCDPISGHDNLYWYRRVMGKEIKFLLHFVKESKQDESGMPNNRFLAERTGGTYSTLKVQPAELEDSGVYFCASSQVPRQGFSYEQYFGPGTRLTVT.

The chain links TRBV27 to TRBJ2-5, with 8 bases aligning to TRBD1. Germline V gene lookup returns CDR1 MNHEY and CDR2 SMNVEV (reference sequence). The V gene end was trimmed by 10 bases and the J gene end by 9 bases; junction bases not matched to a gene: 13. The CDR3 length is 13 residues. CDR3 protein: CATKPGQESSQYF. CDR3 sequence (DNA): TGTGCCACCAAACCGGGACAGGAGTCGTCCCAGTACTTC.

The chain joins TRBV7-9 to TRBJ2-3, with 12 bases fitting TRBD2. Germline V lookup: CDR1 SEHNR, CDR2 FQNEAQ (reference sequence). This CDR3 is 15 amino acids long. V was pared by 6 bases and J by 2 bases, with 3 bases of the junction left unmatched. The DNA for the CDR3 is TGTGCCAGCAGATCTAGCGGGGGGGACACAGATACGCAGTATTTT. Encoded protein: CASRSSGGDTDTQYF.

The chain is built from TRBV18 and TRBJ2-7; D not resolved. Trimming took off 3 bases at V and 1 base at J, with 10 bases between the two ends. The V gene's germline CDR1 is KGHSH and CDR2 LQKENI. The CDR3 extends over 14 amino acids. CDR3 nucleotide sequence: TGTGCCAGCTCACCTTTTCAAGCATCCTACGAGCAGTACTTC. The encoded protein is CASSPFQASYEQYF.

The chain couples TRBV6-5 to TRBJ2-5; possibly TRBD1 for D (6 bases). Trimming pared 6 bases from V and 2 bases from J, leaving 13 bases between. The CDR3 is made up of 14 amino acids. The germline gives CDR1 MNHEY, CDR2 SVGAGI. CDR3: CASSHDGQQETQYF. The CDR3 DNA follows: TGTGCCAGCAGCCATGACGGACAGCAAGAGACCCAGTACTTC.

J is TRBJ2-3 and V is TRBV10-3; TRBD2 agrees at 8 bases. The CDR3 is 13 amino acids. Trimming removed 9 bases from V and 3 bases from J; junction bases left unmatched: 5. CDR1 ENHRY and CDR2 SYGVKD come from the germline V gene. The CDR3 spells CAISERGTDTQYF. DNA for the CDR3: TGTGCCATTTCGGAGCGGGGGACAGATACGCAGTATTTT.

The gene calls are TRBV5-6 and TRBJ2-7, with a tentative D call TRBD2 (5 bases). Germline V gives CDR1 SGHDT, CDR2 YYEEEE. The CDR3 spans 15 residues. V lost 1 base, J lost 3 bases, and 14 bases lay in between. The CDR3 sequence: CASSLYGGQYYEQYF. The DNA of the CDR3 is TGTGCCAGCAGCTTGTATGGCGGGCAGTACTACGAGCAGTACTTC.

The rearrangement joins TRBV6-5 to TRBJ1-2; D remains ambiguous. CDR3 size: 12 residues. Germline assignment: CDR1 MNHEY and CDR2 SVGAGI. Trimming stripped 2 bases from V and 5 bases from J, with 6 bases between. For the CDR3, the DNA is TGTGCCAGCAGTTACAACGGTTATGGCTACACCTTC. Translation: CASSYNGYGYTF.

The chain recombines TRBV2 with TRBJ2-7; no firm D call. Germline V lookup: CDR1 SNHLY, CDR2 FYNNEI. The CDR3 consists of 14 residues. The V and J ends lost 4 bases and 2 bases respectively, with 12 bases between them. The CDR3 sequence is CASSVMEKTYEQYF. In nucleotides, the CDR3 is TGTGCCAGCAGTGTAATGGAGAAAACCTACGAGCAGTACTTC. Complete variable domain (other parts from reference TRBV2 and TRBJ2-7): EPEVTQTPSHQVTQMGQEVILRCVPISNHLYFYWYRQILGQKVEFLVSFYNNEISEKSEIFDDQFSVERPDGSNFTLKIRSTKLEDSAMYFCASSVMEKTYEQYFGPGTRLTVT.

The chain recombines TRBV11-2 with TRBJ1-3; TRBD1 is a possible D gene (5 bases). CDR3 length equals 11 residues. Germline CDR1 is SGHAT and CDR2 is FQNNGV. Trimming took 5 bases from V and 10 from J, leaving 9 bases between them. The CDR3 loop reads CASSPGMTIYF. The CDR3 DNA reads TGTGCCAGCAGCCCAGGGATGACCATATATTTT.

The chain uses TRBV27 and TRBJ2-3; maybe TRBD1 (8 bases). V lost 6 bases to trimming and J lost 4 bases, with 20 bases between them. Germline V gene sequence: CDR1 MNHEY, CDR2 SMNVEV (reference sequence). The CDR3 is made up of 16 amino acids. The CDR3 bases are TGTGCCAGCAGCCTAGGTGGACAGGGAGGGGCAGATACGCAGTATTTT. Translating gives CASSLGGQGGADTQYF.

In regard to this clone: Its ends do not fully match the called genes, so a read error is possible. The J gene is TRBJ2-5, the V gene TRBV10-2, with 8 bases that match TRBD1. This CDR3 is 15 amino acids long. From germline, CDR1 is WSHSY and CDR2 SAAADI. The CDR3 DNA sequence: TGCGCCAGCAGCGAGTGGGTGACAGGGGAGGAGACCCAGTACTTC. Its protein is CASSEWVTGEETQYF.

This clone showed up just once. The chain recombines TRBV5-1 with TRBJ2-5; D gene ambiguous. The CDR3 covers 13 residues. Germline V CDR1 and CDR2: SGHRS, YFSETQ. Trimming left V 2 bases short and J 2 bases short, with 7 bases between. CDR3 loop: CASSLAFQETQYF. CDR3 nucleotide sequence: TGCGCCAGCAGCTTAGCATTTCAAGAGACCCAGTACTTC.

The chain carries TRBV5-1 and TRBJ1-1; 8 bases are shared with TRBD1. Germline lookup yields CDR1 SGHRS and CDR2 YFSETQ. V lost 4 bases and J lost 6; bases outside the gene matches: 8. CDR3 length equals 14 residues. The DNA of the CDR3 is TGCGCCAGCAGCGGACAGGGAGGTCGGGCTGAAGCTTTCTTT. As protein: CASSGQGGRAEAFF.

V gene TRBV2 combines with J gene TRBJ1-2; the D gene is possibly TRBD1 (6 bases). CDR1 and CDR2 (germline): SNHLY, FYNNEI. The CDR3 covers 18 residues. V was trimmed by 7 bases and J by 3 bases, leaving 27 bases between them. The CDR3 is CASKRRGTGSKEDYGYTF. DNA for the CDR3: TGTGCCAGCAAAAGACGGGGAACAGGGTCGAAAGAAGACTATGGCTACACCTTC.

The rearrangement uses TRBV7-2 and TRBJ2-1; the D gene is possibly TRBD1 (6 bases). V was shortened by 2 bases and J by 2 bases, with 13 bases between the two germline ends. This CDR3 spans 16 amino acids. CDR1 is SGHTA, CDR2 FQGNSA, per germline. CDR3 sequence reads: CASSLSRGGAYNEQFF. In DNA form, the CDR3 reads TGTGCCAGCAGCTTATCTCGAGGGGGAGCCTACAATGAGCAGTTCTTC. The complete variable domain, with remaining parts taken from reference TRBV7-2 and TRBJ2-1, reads GAGVSQSPSNKVTEKGKDVELRCDPISGHTALYWYRQSLGQGLEFLIYFQGNSAPDKSGLPSDRFSAERTGGSVSTLTIQRTQQEDSAVYLCASSLSRGGAYNEQFFGPGTRLTVL.

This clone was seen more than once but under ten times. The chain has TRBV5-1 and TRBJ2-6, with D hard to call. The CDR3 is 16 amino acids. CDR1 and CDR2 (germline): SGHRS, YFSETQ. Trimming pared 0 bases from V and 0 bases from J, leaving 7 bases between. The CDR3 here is CASSLVSGSGANVLTF. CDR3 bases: TGCGCCAGCAGCTTGGTTTCAGGCTCTGGGGCCAACGTCCTGACTTTC.